This is a list of T cell receptor beta chains from one sample in a study of shared clonotypes between healthy human individuals. TCRdb keeps only in-frame clones here, not all; method: immunoSEQ multiplex PCR. The sample lists hundreds of thousands of clones, approximately 97% seen once, with 0.057% in the top ten. Source material: naive CD4+ T cells sorted from blood. The receptor source for this set is a woman aged 25 to 39 in good health. CDR3s include the opening cysteine and the closing phenylalanine or tryptophan. A D gene is named only where the DNA matches it firmly. Rows give clone size only sometimes, using once, few, many, or a class for an expanded clone.

TRBJ1-2 | TRBV27 | . | TRBD1 | TGTGCCAGCAGTAAGACAGGGGGCGACTATGGCTACACCTTC | CASSKTGGDYGYTF
TRBJ2-5 | TRBV29-1 | . | . | TGCAGCGTTGAAGCCTGGGAAGAAGAGACCCAGTACTTC | CSVEAWEEETQYF
TRBJ1-5 | TRBV2 | . | . | TGTGCCAGCAGTGGGACGGTATATCAGCCCCAGCATTTT | CASSGTVYQPQHF
TRBJ2-2 | TRBV7-9 | . | . | TGTGCCAGCAGCTTAGGGGGGACTTCTGGGGAGCTGTTTTTT | CASSLGGTSGELFF
TRBJ2-2 | TRBV29-1 | . | TRBD1 | TGCAGCGCTCGACAGGGGGTCGGGGGGGAGCTGTTTTTT | CSARQGVGGELFF
TRBJ1-6 | TRBV7-9 | . | . | TGTGCCAGCAGCTCCGGATATACCCTCCACTTT | CASSSGYTLHF
TRBJ2-3 | TRBV2 | once | . | TGTGCCAGCGGCCTACTAAGCACAGATACGCAGTATTTT | CASGLLSTDTQYF
TRBJ2-1 | TRBV7-3 | . | . | TGTGCCAGCAGCCCAAGGGCCTCGGGGGAGAATGAGCAGTTCTTC | CASSPRASGENEQFF
TRBJ1-2 | TRBV5-8 | . | TRBD1 | TGTGCCAGCAGGCGGGACAGGGTTCGTGGAGGCTACACCTTC | CASRRDRVRGGYTF
TRBJ2-5 | TRBV6-5 | . | . | TGTGCCAGCAGTTACTCCGGGACACCCCTCGAGACCCAGTACTTC | CASSYSGTPLETQYF
TRBJ2-5 | TRBV6-5 | . | TRBD1 | TGTGCCAGCAGTTACTCCGGGACAGAAGAGACCCAGTACTTC | CASSYSGTEETQYF
TRBJ1-4 | TRBV2 | . | . | TGTGCCAGCGGTGACGGCGGGGGGAATGAAAAACTGTTTTTT | CASGDGGGNEKLFF
TRBJ1-1 | TRBV7-6 | . | . | TGTGCCAGCAGCTCCCAGGGGAAGATCACTGAAGCTTTCTTT | CASSSQGKITEAFF
TRBJ2-3 | TRBV19 | . | . | TGTGCCAGTAGTAGCGGAGGTCTTGAAGATACGCAGTATTTT | CASSSGGLEDTQYF
TRBJ1-2 | TRBV7-9 | . | . | TGTGCCAGCAGCTTATGGGGCGGGGGACTCGGCTACACCTTC | CASSLWGGGLGYTF
TRBJ1-6 | TRBV6-5 | . | . | TGTGCCAGCAGGCCCAGGACACGTACTAATTCACCCCTCCACTTT | CASRPRTRTNSPLHF
TRBJ1-2 | TRBV7-8 | . | TRBD1 | TGTGCCAGCAGCTTAGGTGGGACAGGGGATTATGGCTACACCTTC | CASSLGGTGDYGYTF
TRBJ2-1 | TRBV28 | . | TRBD2 | TGTGCCAGCACCGACATAGCGGGAGTTCCCATGGGCTACAATGAGCAGTTCTTC | CASTDIAGVPMGYNEQFF
TRBJ1-1 | TRBV18 | . | . | TGTGCCAGCTCACCACAGGGAGGGAACACTGAAGCTTTCTTT | CASSPQGGNTEAFF
TRBJ2-1 | TRBV11-2 | . | TRBD2 | TGTGCCAGCAGCTTAGAGCCGGGCGGGAGCAATGAGCAGTTCTTC | CASSLEPGGSNEQFF
TRBJ1-3 | TRBV19 | . | . | TGTGCCAGTAGCGACTCGGGACCGCATCACATCTCTGGAAACACCATATATTTT | CASSDSGPHHISGNTIYF
TRBJ2-5 | TRBV2 | . | TRBD2 | TGTGCCAGCACCCGGGAGGGGGGGGGAAGGCAGACCCAGTACTTC | CASTREGGGRQTQYF
TRBJ2-5 | TRBV6-1 | . | TRBD2 | TGTGCCAGCAGCTTACTAGCGGAACAAGAGACCCAGTACTTC | CASSLLAEQETQYF
TRBJ2-3 | TRBV14 | . | . | TGTGCCAGCAGCCAAGTCGCGGCGGATACGCAGTATTTT | CASSQVAADTQYF
TRBJ1-5 | TRBV19 | . | TRBD1 | TGTGCCAGTAGCGGGACAGGGGAGAATCAGCCCCAGCATTTT | CASSGTGENQPQHF
TRBJ2-2 | TRBV10-3 | . | . | TGTGCCATCACTAGGTCCGGGGAGCTGTTTTTT | CAITRSGELFF
TRBJ1-3 | TRBV4-1 | . | TRBD1 | TGCGCCAGCAGCCCGACAGGGGCTGGAAACACCATATATTTT | CASSPTGAGNTIYF
TRBJ2-7 | TRBV7-8 | . | TRBD2 | TGTGCCAGCAGCTTCATTCTAGCGGGAGCGGGGAGCTCCTACGAGCAGTACTTC | CASSFILAGAGSSYEQYF
TRBJ1-3 | TRBV9 | . | . | TGTGCCAGCAGCGTATCCTTTCCGGACAGCTCTGGAAACACCATATATTTT | CASSVSFPDSSGNTIYF
TRBJ2-3 | TRBV6-1 | . | TRBD2 | TGTGCCAGCAGTGGCGCTAGCGGAGACACAGATACGCAGTATTTT | CASSGASGDTDTQYF
TRBJ1-2 | TRBV18 | . | . | TGTGCCAGCTCACCACGGCAGCCGGAGTACTATGGCTACACCTTC | CASSPRQPEYYGYTF
TRBJ2-7 | TRBV11-2 | . | . | TGTGCCAGCAGCTCCCAGGGAACGTGGGGGGAGGTCTCCTACGAGCAGTACTTC | CASSSQGTWGEVSYEQYF
TRBJ2-2 | TRBV7-3 | . | . | TGTGCCAGCAGCTTAAATCCGACCAGGGGGAACACCGGGGAGCTGTTTTTT | CASSLNPTRGNTGELFF
TRBJ2-7 | TRBV25-1 | . | . | TGTGCCAGCTGGTCTACCCTCGGGACTCGCTCCTACGAGCAGTACTTC | CASWSTLGTRSYEQYF